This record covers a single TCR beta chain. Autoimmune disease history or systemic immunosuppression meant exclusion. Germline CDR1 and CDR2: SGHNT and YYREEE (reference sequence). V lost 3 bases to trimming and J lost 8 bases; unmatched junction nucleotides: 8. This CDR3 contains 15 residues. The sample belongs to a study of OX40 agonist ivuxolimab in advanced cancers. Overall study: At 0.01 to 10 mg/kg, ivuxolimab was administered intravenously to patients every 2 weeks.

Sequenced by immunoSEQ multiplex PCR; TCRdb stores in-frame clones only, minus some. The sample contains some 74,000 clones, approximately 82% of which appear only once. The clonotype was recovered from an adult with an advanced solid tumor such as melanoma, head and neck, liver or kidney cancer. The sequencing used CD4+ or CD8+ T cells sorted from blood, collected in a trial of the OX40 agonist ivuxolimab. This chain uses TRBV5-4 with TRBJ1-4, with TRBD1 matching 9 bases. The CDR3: CASSYTQGAGEKLFF. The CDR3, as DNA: TGTGCCAGCAGCTACACACAGGGGGCAGGGGAAAAACTGTTTTTT.